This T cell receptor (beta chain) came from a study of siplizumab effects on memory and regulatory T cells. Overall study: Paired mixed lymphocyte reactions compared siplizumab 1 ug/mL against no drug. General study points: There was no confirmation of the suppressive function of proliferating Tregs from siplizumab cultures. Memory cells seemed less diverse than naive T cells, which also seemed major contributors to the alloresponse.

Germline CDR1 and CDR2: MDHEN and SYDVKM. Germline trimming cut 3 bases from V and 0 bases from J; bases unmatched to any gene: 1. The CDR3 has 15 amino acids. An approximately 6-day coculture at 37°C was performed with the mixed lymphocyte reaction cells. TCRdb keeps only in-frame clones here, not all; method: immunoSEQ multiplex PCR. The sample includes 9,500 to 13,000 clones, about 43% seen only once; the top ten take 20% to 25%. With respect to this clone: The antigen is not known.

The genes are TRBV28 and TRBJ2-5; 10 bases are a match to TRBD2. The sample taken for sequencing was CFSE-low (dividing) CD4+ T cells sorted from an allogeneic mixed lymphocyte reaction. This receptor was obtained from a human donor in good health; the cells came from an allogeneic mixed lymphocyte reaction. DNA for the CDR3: TGTGCCAGCAGTTTTAGCGGGGGGAACCAAGAGACCCAGTACTTC. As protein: CASSFSGGNQETQYF. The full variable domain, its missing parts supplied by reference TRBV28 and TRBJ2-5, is DVKVTQSSRYLVKRTGEKVFLECVQDMDHENMFWYRQDPGLGLRLIYFSYDVKMKEKGDIPEGYSVSREKKERFSLILESASTNQTSMYLCASSFSGGNQETQYFGPGTRLLVL.